This T cell receptor (beta chain) was recovered during a study of human T cells and chemical hapten exposure. Across the study: Donors were sensitized with 2% DPC on the upper inner arm. Largely, small differences in pooled library volume made per-sample TCR yields vary.

Looked up from germline, CDR1 is SGDLS and CDR2 is YYNGEE. CDR3 size: 14 residues. The germline V and J ends were trimmed by 8 bases and 1 base, with 15 bases remaining between them. Many counts were recorded for this clonotype. TCRdb processed the RACE reads anew with MiXCR; each CDR3 protein has one entry. The sample contains some 330,000 distinct CDR3 sequences, around 5.5% of which appear only once. Specified time point: pre-sensitization, week 0. Noted treatment: therapeutic diphenylcyclopropenone sensitization with weekly scalp DPC. In every case, blood was obtained before the patch test was applied. Unfractionated whole blood yielded the extracted total RNA.

The clonotype comes from a woman aged 18-30 years with alopecia areata. Some clones in this sample may be carry-over from other donors' samples. Sequences were derived from whole blood, sampled in connection with sensitization to the hapten diphenylcyclopropenone (DPC). The V call is TRBV9, the J call TRBJ1-1; TRBD1 might be the D (6 bases). This CDR3 is CARAKQGPNTEAFF. CDR3 in DNA: TGTGCCAGAGCAAAACAGGGACCGAACACTGAAGCTTTCTTT.